One and the same sample provided the 24 T cell receptor beta chains below, sequenced in a study of blood T cell repertoires in COVID-19. TCRdb's table, derived via immunoSEQ multiplex PCR, lists solely in-frame clones and lacks some. The sample lists about 70,000 clones; approximately 86% were seen once. Sequencing was done on a sample of peripheral blood. The receptors shown here come from a woman aged 60-70 years with acute or convalescent COVID-19.

This clone was seen only a few times. V gene TRBV9 combines with J gene TRBJ2-7, with 12 bases aligning to TRBD2. The length of the CDR3 is 16 residues. After removal of 3 bases from V and 7 bases from J, the junction contained 11 bases not matched to a gene. Germline CDR1 SGDLS, CDR2 YYNGEE. CDR3 residues: CASSARTSGGTEEQYF. CDR3 sequence (DNA): TGTGCCAGCAGCGCTCGCACTAGCGGGGGGACGGAGGAGCAGTACTTC.

V is TRBV2 and J is TRBJ2-5; TRBD1 aligns across 7 bases. The CDR3 runs to 12 residues. Losses at the gene ends were 9 bases for V and 5 bases for J; bases not matched to a gene: 6. The germline V gene has CDR1 SNHLY and CDR2 FYNNEI. DNA of the CDR3: TGTGCCAGTCAGGGGGTGGGGGAGACCCAGTACTTC. Translating it yields CASQGVGETQYF. Looking up the rest from reference TRBV2 and TRBJ2-5 gives the full variable domain: EPEVTQTPSHQVTQMGQEVILRCVPISNHLYFYWYRQILGQKVEFLVSFYNNEISEKSEIFDDQFSVERPDGSNFTLKIRSTKLEDSAMYFCASQGVGETQYFGPGTRLLVL.

Of note for this clone: Other DNA sequences in the same sample also yield this CDR3. The V and J genes are TRBV11-2 and TRBJ2-2; D may be TRBD2 (6 bases). CDR1 is SGHAT, CDR2 FQNNGV, per germline. This CDR3 has 17 amino acids. The ends were cut back, 0 bases at V and 4 bases at J, with 15 bases in the middle. The CDR3 loop reads CASSLDRGGVFTGELFF. The CDR3 nucleotides read TGTGCCAGCAGCTTAGACAGAGGCGGGGTTTTCACCGGGGAGCTGTTTTTT.

The chain has TRBV9 and TRBJ2-2, with 10 positions matching TRBD1. The CDR3 loop spans 16 amino acids. J was trimmed by 2 bases and V by 4 bases; bases with no gene match: 5. Germline loops: CDR1 SGDLS, CDR2 YYNGEE. The CDR3: CASSPRTGGNTGELFF. The CDR3 bases are TGTGCCAGCAGCCCAAGGACAGGGGGAAACACCGGGGAGCTGTTTTTT.

The chain links TRBV10-1 to TRBJ2-7; TRBD2 aligns across 10 bases. Germline trimming cut 9 bases from V and 3 bases from J; bases unmatched to any gene: 14. In germline, CDR1 is WNHNN, CDR2 SYGVQD (reference sequence). CDR3 length: 16 residues. This CDR3 is CASRVERGGRFYEQYF. The CDR3 coding sequence is TGCGCCAGTAGGGTGGAGCGGGGGGGCCGGTTCTACGAGCAGTACTTC.

V is TRBV5-5 and J is TRBJ1-2, with 10 bases lining up with TRBD1. Germline assignment: CDR1 SGHKS and CDR2 YYEKEE (reference sequence). The CDR3 covers 14 residues. Losses at the gene ends were 3 bases for V and 5 bases for J; bases not matched to a gene: 4. CDR3 loop: CASSSTGGQYGYTF. CDR3 sequence (DNA): TGTGCCAGCAGCTCGACAGGGGGCCAGTATGGCTACACCTTC.

The chain joins TRBV7-2 to TRBJ2-3, with a tentative D call TRBD1 (6 bases). Trimming removed 4 bases from V and 1 base from J, with 15 bases in between. The CDR3 totals 16 residues. Germline V gene sequence: CDR1 SGHTA, CDR2 FQGNSA. The CDR3 reads CASSSQRGMGTDTQYF. CDR3 DNA: TGTGCCAGCAGCTCCCAGAGGGGGATGGGCACAGATACGCAGTATTTT.

The chain recombines TRBV7-9 with TRBJ1-2; 9 bases match TRBD1. Germline V gives CDR1 SEHNR, CDR2 FQNEAQ (reference sequence). The V segment lost 5 bases and the J segment 0 bases; nucleotides outside the gene matches: 4. The CDR3 runs 15 residues. The DNA of the CDR3 is TGTGCCAGCAGCACCCGACAGGGGGCTAACTATGGCTACACCTTC. This codes for CASSTRQGANYGYTF.

This clone was recorded only once. This chain uses TRBV24-1 with TRBJ2-6; TRBD1 aligns across 8 bases. Germline V gene sequence: CDR1 KGHDR, CDR2 SFDVKD. V lost 4 bases, J lost 0 bases, and 7 bases stayed unmatched. The length of the CDR3 is 18 residues. The CDR3 DNA is TGTGCCACCAGTGACCCGACTGGACAGGGCTCTGGGGCCAACGTCCTGACTTTC. It translates to CATSDPTGQGSGANVLTF.

This clone appeared a single time. This sequence joins TRBV19 and TRBJ1-1; 7 bases align to TRBD1. Trimming took 8 bases from V and 7 from J; bases not matched to a gene: 10. The CDR3 is 13 residues long. Looked up from germline, CDR1 is LNHDA and CDR2 is SQIVND (reference sequence). The CDR3 here is CASLTTGLVEAFF. The DNA for the CDR3 is TGTGCCAGTCTCACGACAGGGTTGGTTGAAGCTTTCTTT. The complete variable domain, with remaining parts taken from reference TRBV19 and TRBJ1-1, reads DGGITQSPKYLFRKEGQNVTLSCEQNLNHDAMYWYRQDPGQGLRLIYYSQIVNDFQKGDIAEGYSVSREKKESFPLTVTSAQKNPTAFYLCASLTTGLVEAFFGQGTRLTVV.

This CDR3 is CASSELTGVSNEQFF. CDR3 nucleotide sequence: TGTGCCAGCAGTGAATTGACAGGGGTAAGCAATGAGCAGTTCTTC. The V gene is TRBV6-1, the J gene TRBJ2-1, with 8 bases fitting TRBD1. The ends lost 2 bases at V and 6 bases at J; junction bases unmatched: 6. The CDR3 has 15 residues. The V gene's germline CDR1 is MNHNS and CDR2 SASEGT.

The chain carries TRBV5-1 and TRBJ2-3; 7 bases map to TRBD1. The V gene end was trimmed by 7 bases and the J gene end by 1 base; junction bases not matched to a gene: 6. Germline V gene data show CDR1 as SGHRS and CDR2 as YFSETQ. This CDR3 has 14 amino acids. The CDR3 DNA reads as TGCGCCAGCGGGGACAGCCTCGGCACAGATACGCAGTATTTT. Translating gives CASGDSLGTDTQYF. Based on the CDR3 plus reference TRBV5-1 and TRBJ2-3, the full variable domain is KAGVTQTPRYLIKTRGQQVTLSCSPISGHRSVSWYQQTPGQGLQFLFEYFSETQRNKGNFPGRFSGRQFSNSRSEMNVSTLELGDSALYLCASGDSLGTDTQYFGPGTRLTVL.

This chain uses TRBV27 with TRBJ2-2, with TRBD2 identical over 7 bases. CDR1 and CDR2 from the germline V gene are MNHEY and SMNVEV (reference sequence). With 3 bases clipped from V and 7 bases from J, the junction kept 8 bases outside the gene matches. There are 15 residues in the CDR3. The CDR3 DNA is TGTGCCAGCAGTTTCTGGGACTATCAGGGCGGGGAGCTGTTTTTT. Translated, it gives CASSFWDYQGGELFF.

The chain joins TRBV5-4 to TRBJ1-3; D gene uncertain. Germline V CDR1 and CDR2: SGHNT, YYREEE (reference sequence). The V gene lost 2 bases and the J gene lost 3 bases, with 3 bases spanning the gap. This CDR3 is built from 12 residues. CDR3 coding DNA: TGTGCCAGCAGCTTACTTGGAAACACCATATATTTT. Residues: CASSLLGNTIYF.

The CDR3 protein is CASSQTEDTEAFF. The CDR3 nucleotides read TGTGCCAGCTCGCAGACAGAAGACACTGAAGCTTTCTTT. J is TRBJ1-1 and V is TRBV18; possible D gene TRBD1, 5 bases. The germline V and J ends were trimmed by 6 bases and 3 bases, with 11 bases remaining between them. This CDR3 spans 13 amino acids. From germline, CDR1 is KGHSH and CDR2 LQKENI.

V usage is TRBV18 and J usage is TRBJ2-5, with a possible D match to TRBD2 (6 bases). The length of the CDR3 is 15 residues. CDR1 and CDR2 from the germline V gene are KGHSH and LQKENI. Trimming left V 1 base short and J 1 base short, with 10 bases between. Here the CDR3 reads CASSPRGVLQETQYF. The CDR3 DNA reads as TGTGCCAGCTCACCACGGGGGGTACTCCAAGAGACCCAGTACTTC.

The chain is built from TRBV6-4 and TRBJ2-3; a possible D gene is TRBD1 (6 bases). The CDR3 runs to 13 residues. V dropped 4 bases and J dropped 5 bases, with 10 bases sitting between them. Germline V CDR1 and CDR2: MRHNA, SNTAGT. CDR3 nucleotide sequence: TGTGCCAGCAGTGGAGAAGGGGGAGATACGCAGTATTTT. Amino acids: CASSGEGGDTQYF.

Written as DNA, the CDR3 is TGTGCCAGCAGCTTGGGACAGGGGGCCTACAATGAGCAGTTCTTC. It is translated as CASSLGQGAYNEQFF. V is TRBV5-5 and J is TRBJ2-1, with 9 bases fitting TRBD1. The CDR3 is 15 residues long. With V trimmed by 0 bases and J by 2 bases, 0 bases remained unmatched. Per germline, CDR1 SGHKS and CDR2 YYEKEE (reference sequence).

This clone was seen only once. V and J are TRBV10-3 and TRBJ1-6, with unresolved D. The CDR3 covers 15 residues. In germline, CDR1 is ENHRY, CDR2 SYGVKD. Trimming left V 8 bases short and J 1 base short, with 12 bases between. The CDR3 spells CAILEGDSYNSPLHF. CDR3 bases: TGTGCCATCCTGGAGGGTGATTCCTATAATTCACCCCTCCACTTT.

The chain couples TRBV10-2 to TRBJ2-2, with TRBD1 identical over 10 bases. This CDR3 contains 15 residues. The J segment lost 3 bases and the V segment lost 6 bases, leaving 4 bases of the junction unmatched. The germline gives CDR1 WSHSY, CDR2 SAAADI. CDR3 sequence (DNA): TGCGCCAGCAGGTCCGGGACAGGGGACACCGGGGAGCTGTTTTTT. Protein: CASRSGTGDTGELFF.

J is TRBJ1-6 and V is TRBV30; unclear D gene. CDR1 GTSNPN and CDR2 SVGIG come from the germline V gene (reference sequence). The CDR3 loop spans 14 amino acids. Trimming shortened V by 2 bases and J by 4 bases, and 9 bases separated the two germline ends. CDR3 in amino acids: CAWSSTRYNSPLHF. The DNA of the CDR3 is TGTGCCTGGAGTTCGACAAGATATAATTCACCCCTCCACTTT.

The rearrangement links TRBV19 to TRBJ2-7, with 11 bases aligning to TRBD1. Germline V lookup: CDR1 LNHDA, CDR2 SQIVND (reference sequence). The length of the CDR3 is 13 residues. With 5 bases clipped from V and 6 bases from J, the junction kept 3 bases outside the gene matches. CDR3 amino acids: CASSWGTGGEQYF. The CDR3 nucleotides read TGTGCCAGTAGTTGGGGGACAGGGGGCGAGCAGTACTTC.

The gene calls are TRBV6-6 and TRBJ2-7; D unclear. Germline V CDR1 and CDR2: MNHNY, SVGAGI (reference sequence). Trimming removed 5 bases at V and 4 bases at J, with 18 bases between. The CDR3 is 15 amino acids. CDR3 residues: CASSALTTYPYEQYF. In DNA, the CDR3 is TGTGCCAGCAGTGCCTTGACAACGTACCCTTACGAGCAGTACTTC.

This clone has a single count. The chain employs TRBV5-1 and TRBJ2-3, with 9 bases matching TRBD2. V shed 3 bases, J shed 2 bases, and the junction held 7 bases outside the gene matches. CDR3 length equals 16 residues. Germline V gene lookup returns CDR1 SGHRS and CDR2 YFSETQ. The CDR3 is CASSSRTSAPTDTQYF. CDR3 nucleotides: TGCGCCAGCAGCTCGCGGACTAGCGCACCCACAGATACGCAGTATTTT.